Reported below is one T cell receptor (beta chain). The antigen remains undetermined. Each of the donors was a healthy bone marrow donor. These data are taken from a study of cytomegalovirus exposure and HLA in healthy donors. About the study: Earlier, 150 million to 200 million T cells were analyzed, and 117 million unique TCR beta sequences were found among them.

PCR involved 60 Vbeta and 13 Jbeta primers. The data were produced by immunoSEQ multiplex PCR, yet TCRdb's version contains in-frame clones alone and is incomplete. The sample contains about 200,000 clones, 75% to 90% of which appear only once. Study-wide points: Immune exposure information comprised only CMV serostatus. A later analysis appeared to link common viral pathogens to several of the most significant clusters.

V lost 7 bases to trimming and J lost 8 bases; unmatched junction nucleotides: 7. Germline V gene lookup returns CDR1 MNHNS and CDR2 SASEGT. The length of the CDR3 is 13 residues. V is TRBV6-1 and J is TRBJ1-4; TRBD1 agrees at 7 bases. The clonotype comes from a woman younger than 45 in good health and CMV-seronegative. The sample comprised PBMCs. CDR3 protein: CASNEGQFEKLFF. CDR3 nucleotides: TGTGCCAGCAACGAGGGACAGTTCGAAAAACTGTTTTTT.